Listed here are 17 T cell receptor beta chains from one sample, sequenced in a study of T cells in tuberculosis. Method: immunoSEQ multiplex PCR; TCRdb's copy keeps in-frame clones and lacks some. The sample holds tens of thousands of clones, over 90% seen once. The sequenced material came from PBMCs. These receptors were taken from a donor aged 10-29 years with latent tuberculosis or without tuberculosis infection.

J is TRBJ2-1 and V is TRBV6-1; possibly TRBD2 for D (5 bases). CDR1 is MNHNS, CDR2 SASEGT, per germline. CDR3 size: 16 residues. V gave up 0 bases and J gave up 7 bases, with 16 bases separating them. The CDR3 coding sequence is TGTGCCAGCAGTGAAGCCCTAGCTTCAACGGGGAATGAGCAGTTCTTC. Its protein product is CASSEALASTGNEQFF.

The chain carries TRBV2 and TRBJ2-1; 10 bases map to TRBD1. From germline, CDR1 is SNHLY and CDR2 FYNNEI. The CDR3 totals 14 residues. V shed 6 bases and J 7 bases; nucleotides not matched to a gene: 6. The DNA for the CDR3 is TGTGCCAGCAGCCGACAGGGGGCGCGGAATGAGCAGTTCTTC. Translation: CASSRQGARNEQFF.

The V and J genes are TRBV10-2 and TRBJ1-1; D perhaps matches TRBD1 (6 bases). CDR1 and CDR2 from the germline V gene are WSHSY and SAAADI. Trimming left V 0 bases short and J 0 bases short, with 8 bases between. The CDR3 consists of 15 residues. The CDR3 region has the DNA TGCGCCAGCAGTGAGTCAGGGGGTATGAACACTGAAGCTTTCTTT. Translating gives CASSESGGMNTEAFF.

The J gene is TRBJ1-1, the V gene TRBV4-1; D possibly corresponds to TRBD1 (6 bases). Germline CDR1 MGHRA, CDR2 YSYEKL. The CDR3 has 15 residues. V dropped 0 bases and J dropped 1 base, with 9 bases sitting between them. The CDR3 spells CASSQEPGANTEAFF. The CDR3 DNA reads TGCGCCAGCAGCCAAGAACCAGGGGCGAACACTGAAGCTTTCTTT.

This clone is a singleton in its sample. The chain uses TRBV5-4 and TRBJ1-2, with TRBD1 matching 9 bases. The J segment lost 4 bases and the V segment lost 3 bases, leaving 10 bases of the junction unmatched. The CDR3 extends over 16 amino acids. Looked up from germline, CDR1 is SGHNT and CDR2 is YYREEE (reference sequence). The CDR3 protein is CASSSDRGDPGYGYTF. In DNA form, the CDR3 reads TGTGCCAGCAGCTCCGACAGGGGGGATCCGGGCTATGGCTACACCTTC.

The genes are TRBV5-6 and TRBJ1-2; tentatively, D is TRBD1 (6 bases). Trimming stripped 4 bases from V and 0 bases from J, with 10 bases between. The CDR3 spans 14 residues. The V gene's germline CDR1 is SGHDT and CDR2 YYEEEE. The CDR3 sequence is CASSRQEANYGYTF. In nucleotides, the CDR3 is TGTGCCAGCAGCAGACAGGAGGCTAACTATGGCTACACCTTC.

The genes are TRBV6-1 and TRBJ2-3; D possibly corresponds to TRBD2 (6 bases). This CDR3 is 15 amino acids long. Germline V lookup: CDR1 MNHNS, CDR2 SASEGT. V was trimmed by 8 bases and J by 0 bases, leaving 15 bases between them. CDR3 residues: CASREYAGSTDTQYF. The CDR3 DNA reads TGTGCCAGCCGGGAGTACGCGGGCAGCACAGATACGCAGTATTTT.

The chain links TRBV18 to TRBJ1-3, with D unclear. Trimming took 3 bases from V and 4 from J, leaving 13 bases between them. CDR1 is KGHSH and CDR2 is LQKENI in the germline V gene. This CDR3 is built from 15 residues. In DNA form, the CDR3 reads TGTGCCAGCTCACCCCGACATGTTTCGGGAAACACCATATATTTT. Amino acids: CASSPRHVSGNTIYF. Drawing the rest from reference TRBV18 and TRBJ1-3, the complete variable domain is NAGVMQNPRHLVRRRGQEARLRCSPMKGHSHVYWYRQLPEEGLKFMVYLQKENIIDESGMPKERFSAEFPKEGPSILRIQQVVRGDSAAYFCASSPRHVSGNTIYFGEGSWLTVV.

The chain is built from TRBV11-2 and TRBJ1-4; the D is unclear. V lost 1 base to trimming and J lost 15 bases, with 15 bases between them. Per germline, CDR1 SGHAT and CDR2 FQNNGV. The CDR3 loop spans 13 amino acids. The CDR3 loop is CASSLAHHREMFF. CDR3 coding DNA: TGTGCCAGCAGCTTAGCGCACCATAGAGAGATGTTTTTT.

J is TRBJ1-5 and V is TRBV2, with 7 bases that match TRBD1. J lost 3 bases, V lost 4 bases, and 18 bases had no gene match. This CDR3 is 19 amino acids long. Looked up from germline, CDR1 is SNHLY and CDR2 is FYNNEI. The chain's CDR3 is CASSGAVQTAGGYNQPQHF. The DNA for the CDR3 is TGTGCCAGCAGTGGGGCGGTTCAAACCGCAGGGGGTTACAATCAGCCCCAGCATTTT.

V is TRBV30 and J is TRBJ2-7; D is perhaps TRBD1 (5 bases). Germline CDR1 is GTSNPN and CDR2 is SVGIG (reference sequence). Trimming removed 2 bases from V and 0 bases from J, with 11 bases in between. This CDR3 has 14 amino acids. The chain's CDR3 is CAWSPTDISYEQYF. The CDR3 nucleotides are TGTGCCTGGAGTCCGACAGATATCTCCTACGAGCAGTACTTC.

This clone was detected once. CDR3 DNA sequence: TGTGCCAGCAGTCTCGACAGGGTAGGGTCCGGGGAGCTGTTTTTT. Translated, it gives CASSLDRVGSGELFF. The chain uses TRBV2 and TRBJ2-2, with 7 bases that match TRBD1. After removal of 5 bases from V and 6 bases from J, the junction contained 9 bases not matched to a gene. In germline, CDR1 is SNHLY, CDR2 FYNNEI. This CDR3 has 15 amino acids.

The chain links TRBV9 to TRBJ2-2, with unresolved D. The CDR3 runs 13 residues. CDR1 SGDLS and CDR2 YYNGEE come from the germline V gene. V was cut by 5 bases and J by 4 bases, with 9 bases left in between. The CDR3 loop is CASSPTGTGELFF. The CDR3 bases are TGTGCCAGCAGTCCGACTGGCACCGGGGAGCTGTTTTTT.

The chain employs TRBV30 and TRBJ2-1, with TRBD1 matching 8 bases. CDR1 is GTSNPN, CDR2 SVGIG, per germline (reference sequence). V lost 0 bases to trimming and J lost 9 bases; unmatched junction nucleotides: 10. The CDR3 length is 15 residues. CDR3: CAWSVGSGQVFEQFF. The DNA for the CDR3 is TGTGCCTGGAGTGTCGGGTCGGGACAGGTATTTGAGCAGTTCTTC.

This clone was recorded once. J is TRBJ2-5 and V is TRBV5-4; weak D call: TRBD1 (6 bases). Germline V gives CDR1 SGHNT, CDR2 YYREEE (reference sequence). V lost 2 bases and J 4 bases, leaving 18 bases between the germline ends. The CDR3 is made up of 16 amino acids. The CDR3 region has the DNA TGTGCCAGCAGCTTCACCGACAGGCCTCCCCGAGAGACCCAGTACTTC. Translation gives CASSFTDRPPRETQYF. The full variable domain, completed using reference TRBV5-4 and TRBJ2-5, is ETGVTQSPTHLIKTRGQQVTLRCSSQSGHNTVSWYQQALGQGPQFIFQYYREEENGRGNFPPRFSGLQFPNYSSELNVNALELDDSALYLCASSFTDRPPRETQYFGPGTRLLVL.

A few counts support this clone. The CDR3 protein is CASKDNLNTEAFF. CDR3 nucleotides: TGTGCCAGTAAGGACAATTTGAACACTGAAGCTTTCTTT. This chain connects TRBV19 to TRBJ1-1; D perhaps matches TRBD1 (5 bases). The CDR3 length is 13 residues. Trimming cost V 7 bases and J 0 bases, with 9 bases left between them. Germline CDR1 and CDR2: LNHDA and SQIVND (reference sequence). Drawing the rest from reference TRBV19 and TRBJ1-1, the complete variable domain is DGGITQSPKYLFRKEGQNVTLSCEQNLNHDAMYWYRQDPGQGLRLIYYSQIVNDFQKGDIAEGYSVSREKKESFPLTVTSAQKNPTAFYLCASKDNLNTEAFFGQGTRLTVV.

The chain links TRBV7-2 to TRBJ2-3; 9 bases agree with TRBD2. This CDR3 is 14 amino acids long. V trimming: 5 bases; J trimming: 4 bases; junction bases outside the gene matches: 4. Per the germline V gene, CDR1 is SGHTA and CDR2 is FQGNSA. CDR3 loop: CASSPRTSADTQYF. The CDR3 DNA is TGTGCCAGCAGCCCCCGGACTAGCGCAGATACGCAGTATTTT.